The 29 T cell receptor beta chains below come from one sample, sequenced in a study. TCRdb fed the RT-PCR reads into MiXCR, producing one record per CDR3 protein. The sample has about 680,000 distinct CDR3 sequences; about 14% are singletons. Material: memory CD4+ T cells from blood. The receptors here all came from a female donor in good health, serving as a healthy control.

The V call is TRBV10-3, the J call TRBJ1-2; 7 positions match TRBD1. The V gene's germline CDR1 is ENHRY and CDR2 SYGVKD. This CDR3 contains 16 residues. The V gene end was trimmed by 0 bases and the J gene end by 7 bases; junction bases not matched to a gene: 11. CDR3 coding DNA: TGTGCCATCAGTGAGTCGAATTCGGACAGGAAAACTGGCTACACCTTC. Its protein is CAISESNSDRKTGYTF.

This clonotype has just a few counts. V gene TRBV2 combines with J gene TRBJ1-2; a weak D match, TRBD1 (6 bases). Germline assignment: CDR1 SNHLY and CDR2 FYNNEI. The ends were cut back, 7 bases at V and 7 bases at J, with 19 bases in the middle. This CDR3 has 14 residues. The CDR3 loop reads CASTQGPLMGGYTF. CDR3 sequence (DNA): TGTGCCAGCACCCAGGGGCCGTTGATGGGTGGCTACACCTTC. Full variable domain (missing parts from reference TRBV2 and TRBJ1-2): EPEVTQTPSHQVTQMGQEVILRCVPISNHLYFYWYRQILGQKVEFLVSFYNNEISEKSEIFDDQFSVERPDGSNFTLKIRSTKLEDSAMYFCASTQGPLMGGYTFGSGTRLTVV.

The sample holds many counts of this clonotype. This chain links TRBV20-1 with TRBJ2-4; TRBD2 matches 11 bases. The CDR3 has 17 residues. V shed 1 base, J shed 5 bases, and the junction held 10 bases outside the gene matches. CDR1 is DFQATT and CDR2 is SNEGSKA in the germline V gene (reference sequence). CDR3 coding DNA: TGCAGTGCTAGAGCACCGGGACTAGCGGATCCGGAAAACATTCAGTACTTC. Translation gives CSARAPGLADPENIQYF.

The chain's CDR3 is CASSQAPLGATEAFF. The CDR3 coding sequence is TGCGCCAGCAGCCAAGCCCCTCTAGGAGCCACTGAAGCTTTCTTT. V usage is TRBV4-3 and J usage is TRBJ1-1; D not resolved. The CDR3 is 15 residues long. CDR1 LGHNA and CDR2 YSLEER come from the germline V gene. Trimming left V 1 base short and J 4 bases short, with 13 bases between.

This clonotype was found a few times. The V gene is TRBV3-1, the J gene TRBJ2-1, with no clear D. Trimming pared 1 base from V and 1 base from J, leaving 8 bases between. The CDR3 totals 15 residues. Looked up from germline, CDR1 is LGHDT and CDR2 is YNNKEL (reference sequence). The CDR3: CASSQVPGSYNEQFF. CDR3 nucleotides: TGTGCCAGCAGCCAAGTGCCCGGGTCCTACAATGAGCAGTTCTTC.

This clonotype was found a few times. In DNA, the CDR3 is TGCGCCAGCAGCCAAGAAGTGGTCAGCGGGAGAGAGACCCAGTACTTC. It codes for CASSQEVVSGRETQYF. The rearrangement links TRBV4-1 to TRBJ2-5, with 8 positions matching TRBD2. The V segment lost 0 bases and the J segment 4 bases; nucleotides outside the gene matches: 7. The length of the CDR3 is 16 residues. Germline assignment: CDR1 MGHRA and CDR2 YSYEKL.

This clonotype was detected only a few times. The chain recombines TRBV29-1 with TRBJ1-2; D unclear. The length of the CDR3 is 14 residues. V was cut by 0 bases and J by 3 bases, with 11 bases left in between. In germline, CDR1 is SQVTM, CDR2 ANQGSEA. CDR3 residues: CSVEDRSGDYGYTF. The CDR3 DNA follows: TGCAGCGTTGAAGATCGGAGCGGGGACTATGGCTACACCTTC. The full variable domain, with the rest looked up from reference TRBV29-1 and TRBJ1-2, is SAVISQKPSRDICQRGTSLTIQCQVDSQVTMMFWYRQQPGQSLTLIATANQGSEATYESGFVIDKFPISRPNLTFSTLTVSNMSPEDSSIYLCSVEDRSGDYGYTFGSGTRLTVV.

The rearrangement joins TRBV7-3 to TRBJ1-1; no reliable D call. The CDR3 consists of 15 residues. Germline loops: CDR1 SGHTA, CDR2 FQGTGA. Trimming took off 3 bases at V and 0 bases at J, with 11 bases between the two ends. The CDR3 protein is CASSFNGNVNTEAFF. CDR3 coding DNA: TGTGCCAGCAGCTTTAACGGGAACGTGAACACTGAAGCTTTCTTT. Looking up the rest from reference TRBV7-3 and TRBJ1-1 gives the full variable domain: GAGVSQTPSNKVTEKGKYVELRCDPISGHTALYWYRQSLGQGPEFLIYFQGTGAADDSGLPNDRFFAVRPEGSVSTLKIQRTERGDSAVYLCASSFNGNVNTEAFFGQGTRLTVV.

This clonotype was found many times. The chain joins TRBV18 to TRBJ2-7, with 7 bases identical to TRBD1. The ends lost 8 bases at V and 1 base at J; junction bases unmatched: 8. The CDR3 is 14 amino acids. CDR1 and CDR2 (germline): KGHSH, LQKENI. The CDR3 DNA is TGTGCCAGCAGTCCCGGGACAGCTTCCTACGAGCAGTACTTC. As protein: CASSPGTASYEQYF.

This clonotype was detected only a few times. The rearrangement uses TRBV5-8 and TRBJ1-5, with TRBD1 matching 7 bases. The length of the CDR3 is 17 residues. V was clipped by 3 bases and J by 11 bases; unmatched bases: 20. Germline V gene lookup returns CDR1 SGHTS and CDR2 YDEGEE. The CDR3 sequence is CASSSSPTPRHGTAQHF. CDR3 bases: TGTGCCAGCAGCTCATCCCCTACGCCGAGACACGGGACAGCCCAGCATTTT.

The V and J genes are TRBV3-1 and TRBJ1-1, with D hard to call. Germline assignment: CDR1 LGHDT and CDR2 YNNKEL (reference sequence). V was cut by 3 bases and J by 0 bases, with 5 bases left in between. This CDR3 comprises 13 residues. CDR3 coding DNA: TGTGCCAGCAGCCAGCACTTGAACACTGAAGCTTTCTTT. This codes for CASSQHLNTEAFF. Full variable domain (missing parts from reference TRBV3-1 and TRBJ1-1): DTAVSQTPKYLVTQMGNDKSIKCEQNLGHDTMYWYKQDSKKFLKIMFSYNNKELIINETVPNRFSPKSPDKAHLNLHINSLELGDSAVYFCASSQHLNTEAFFGQGTRLTVV.

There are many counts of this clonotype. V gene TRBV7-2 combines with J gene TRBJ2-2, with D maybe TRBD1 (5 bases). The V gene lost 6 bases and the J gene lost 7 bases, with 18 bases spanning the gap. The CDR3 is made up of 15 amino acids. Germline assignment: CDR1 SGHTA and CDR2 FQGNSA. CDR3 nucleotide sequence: TGTGCCAGCAGTCCAACCGGGCCTCAGGGCGGGGAGCTGTTTTTT. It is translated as CASSPTGPQGGELFF. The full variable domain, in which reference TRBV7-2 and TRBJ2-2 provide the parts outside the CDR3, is GAGVSQSPSNKVTEKGKDVELRCDPISGHTALYWYRQSLGQGLEFLIYFQGNSAPDKSGLPSDRFSAERTGGSVSTLTIQRTQQEDSAVYLCASSPTGPQGGELFFGEGSRLTVL.

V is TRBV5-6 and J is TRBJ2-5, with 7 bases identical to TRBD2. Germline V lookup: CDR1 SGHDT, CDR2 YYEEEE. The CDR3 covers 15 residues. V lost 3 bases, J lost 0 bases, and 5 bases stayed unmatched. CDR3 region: CASSSALANQETQYF. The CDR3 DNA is TGTGCCAGCAGCTCCGCACTAGCGAACCAAGAGACCCAGTACTTC.

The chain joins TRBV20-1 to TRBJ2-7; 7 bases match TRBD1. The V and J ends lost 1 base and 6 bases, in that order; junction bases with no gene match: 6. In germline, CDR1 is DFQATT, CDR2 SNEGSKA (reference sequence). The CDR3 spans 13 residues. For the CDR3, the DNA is TGCAGTGCTAGAGGGGACAGAGAGAGCGAGCAGTACTTC. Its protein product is CSARGDRESEQYF.

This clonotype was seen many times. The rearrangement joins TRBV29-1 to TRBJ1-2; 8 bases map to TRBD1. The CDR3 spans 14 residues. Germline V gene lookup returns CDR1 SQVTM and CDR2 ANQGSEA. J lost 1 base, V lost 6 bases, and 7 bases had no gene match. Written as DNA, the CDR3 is TGCAGCGTCCAACAGGGGGGAAGTAACTATGGCTACACCTTC. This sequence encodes CSVQQGGSNYGYTF.

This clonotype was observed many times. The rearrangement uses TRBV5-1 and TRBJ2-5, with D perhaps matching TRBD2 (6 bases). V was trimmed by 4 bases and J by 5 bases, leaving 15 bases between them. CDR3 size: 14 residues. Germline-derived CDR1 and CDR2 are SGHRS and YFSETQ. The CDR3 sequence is CASSPGGSGETQYF. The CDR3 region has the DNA TGCGCCAGCAGCCCCGGAGGGAGTGGGGAGACCCAGTACTTC.

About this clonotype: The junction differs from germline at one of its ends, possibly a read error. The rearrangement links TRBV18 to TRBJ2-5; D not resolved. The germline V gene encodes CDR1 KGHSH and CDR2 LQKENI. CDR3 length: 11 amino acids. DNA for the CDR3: TGTGCCAGCTCACCCGGAGAGACCGAGTACTTC. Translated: CASSPGETEYF.

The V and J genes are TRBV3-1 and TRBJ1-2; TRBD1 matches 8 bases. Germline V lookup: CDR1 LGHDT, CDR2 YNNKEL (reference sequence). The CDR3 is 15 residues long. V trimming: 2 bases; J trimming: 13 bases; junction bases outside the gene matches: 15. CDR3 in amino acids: CASSQSDRAIIGGTF. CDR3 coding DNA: TGTGCCAGCAGCCAATCGGACAGGGCAATCATTGGAGGCACCTTC.

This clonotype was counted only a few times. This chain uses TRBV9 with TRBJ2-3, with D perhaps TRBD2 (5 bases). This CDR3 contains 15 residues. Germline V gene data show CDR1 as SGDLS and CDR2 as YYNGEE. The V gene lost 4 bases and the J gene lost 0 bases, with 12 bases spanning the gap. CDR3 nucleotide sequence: TGTGCCAGCAGCTTCGGGGTTACTAGCACAGATACGCAGTATTTT. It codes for CASSFGVTSTDTQYF. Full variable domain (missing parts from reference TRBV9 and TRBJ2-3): DSGVTQTPKHLITATGQRVTLRCSPRSGDLSVYWYQQSLDQGLQFLIQYYNGEERAKGNILERFSAQQFPDLHSELNLSSLELGDSALYFCASSFGVTSTDTQYFGPGTRLTVL.

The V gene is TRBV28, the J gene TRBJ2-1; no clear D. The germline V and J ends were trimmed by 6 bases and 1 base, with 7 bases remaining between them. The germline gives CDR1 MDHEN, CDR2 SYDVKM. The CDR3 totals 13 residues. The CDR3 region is CASRLQSYNEQFF. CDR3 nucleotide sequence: TGTGCCAGCAGGCTCCAATCCTACAATGAGCAGTTCTTC.

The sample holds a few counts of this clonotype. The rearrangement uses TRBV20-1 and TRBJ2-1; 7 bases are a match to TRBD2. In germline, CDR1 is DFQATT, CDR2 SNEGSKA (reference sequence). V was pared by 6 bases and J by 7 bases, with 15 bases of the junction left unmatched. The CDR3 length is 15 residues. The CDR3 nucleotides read TGCAGTGCCGAGGGCTGGGGCGGGAGTGGGAATGAGCAGTTCTTC. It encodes CSAEGWGGSGNEQFF.

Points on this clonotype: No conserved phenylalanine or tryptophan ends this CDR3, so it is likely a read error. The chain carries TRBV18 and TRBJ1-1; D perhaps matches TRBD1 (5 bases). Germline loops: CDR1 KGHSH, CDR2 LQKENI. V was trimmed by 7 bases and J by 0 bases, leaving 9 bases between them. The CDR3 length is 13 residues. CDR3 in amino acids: CASLGVLNTEAFY. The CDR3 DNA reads TGTGCCAGCTTGGGGGTATTGAACACTGAAGCTTTCTAT.

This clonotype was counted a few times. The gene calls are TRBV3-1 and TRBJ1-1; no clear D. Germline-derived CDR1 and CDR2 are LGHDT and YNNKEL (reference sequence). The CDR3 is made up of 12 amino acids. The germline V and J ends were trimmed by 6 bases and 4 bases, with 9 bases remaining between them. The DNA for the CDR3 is TGTGCCAGCAGTCGGGGAATCACTGAAGCTTTCTTT. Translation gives CASSRGITEAFF.

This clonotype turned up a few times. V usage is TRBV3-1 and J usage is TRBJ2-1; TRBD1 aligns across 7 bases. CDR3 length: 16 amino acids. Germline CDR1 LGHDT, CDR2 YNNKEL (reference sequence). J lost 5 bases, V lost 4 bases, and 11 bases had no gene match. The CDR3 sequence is CASSLPPGQRNNEQFF. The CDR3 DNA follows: TGTGCCAGCAGCCTCCCCCCGGGACAGCGCAACAATGAGCAGTTCTTC.

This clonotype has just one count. The CDR3 DNA follows: TGCGCCAGCAGCCAAGAGCCCCCCTGGTGGAGGGGGCGCGGGATCGAGCAGTACTTC. It is translated as CASSQEPPWWRGRGIEQYF. The chain joins TRBV4-3 to TRBJ2-7, with a weak D call TRBD1 (7 bases). Trimming left V 0 bases short and J 6 bases short, with 27 bases between. This CDR3 comprises 19 residues. From germline, CDR1 is LGHNA and CDR2 YSLEER.

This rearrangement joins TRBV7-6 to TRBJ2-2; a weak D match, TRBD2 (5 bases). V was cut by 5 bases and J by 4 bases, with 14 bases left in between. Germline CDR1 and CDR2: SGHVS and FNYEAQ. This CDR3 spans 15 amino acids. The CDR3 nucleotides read TGTGCCAGCAGCGCTATAACACGGGGCACCGGGGAGCTGTTTTTT. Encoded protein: CASSAITRGTGELFF.

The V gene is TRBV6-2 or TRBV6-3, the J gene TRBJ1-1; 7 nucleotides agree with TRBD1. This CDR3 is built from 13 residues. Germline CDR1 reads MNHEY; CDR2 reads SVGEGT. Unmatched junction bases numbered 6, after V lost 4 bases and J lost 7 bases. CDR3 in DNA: TGTGCCAGCAGTTGGCAGGGGGTAATTGAAGCTTTCTTT. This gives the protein CASSWQGVIEAFF.

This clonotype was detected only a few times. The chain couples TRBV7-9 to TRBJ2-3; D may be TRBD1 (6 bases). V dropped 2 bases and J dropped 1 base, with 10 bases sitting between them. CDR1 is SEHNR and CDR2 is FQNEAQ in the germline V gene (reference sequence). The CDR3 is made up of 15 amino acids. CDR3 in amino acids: CASSLQSGGTDTQYF. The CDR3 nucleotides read TGTGCCAGCAGCTTACAATCAGGGGGCACAGATACGCAGTATTTT.

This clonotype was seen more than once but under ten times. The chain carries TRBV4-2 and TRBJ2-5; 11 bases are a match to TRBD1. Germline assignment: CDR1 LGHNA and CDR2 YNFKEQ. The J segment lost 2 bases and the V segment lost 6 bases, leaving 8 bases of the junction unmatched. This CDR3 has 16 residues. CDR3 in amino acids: CASRARTGGHQETQYF. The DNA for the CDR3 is TGTGCCAGCAGGGCTAGGACAGGGGGCCATCAAGAGACCCAGTACTTC.